A single sample is the source of the 13 T cell receptor beta chains below, sequenced in a study of blood T cell repertoires in COVID-19. The table came from immunoSEQ multiplex PCR; TCRdb's copy has only in-frame clones and leaves some out. Counted here are 200,000 to 250,000 clones, over 70% occurring once; the ten biggest clones make up approximately 3.7%. Sequencing was performed on PBMCs or T cells enriched from blood (not recorded which). The receptors were sampled from a woman aged 25 to 39 who had been exposed to COVID-19.

The chain links TRBV27 to TRBJ2-1, with D perhaps matching TRBD1 (5 bases). This CDR3 is 15 amino acids long. Germline CDR1 and CDR2: MNHEY and SMNVEV (reference sequence). Trimming took off 3 bases at V and 2 bases at J, with 11 bases between the two ends. CDR3 protein: CASSLGREPYNEQFF. The CDR3 nucleotides read TGTGCCAGCAGTTTGGGCAGGGAACCCTACAATGAGCAGTTCTTC.

The rearrangement uses TRBV11-3 and TRBJ2-2, with TRBD2 matching over 14 bases. Germline trimming cut 5 bases from V and 6 bases from J; bases unmatched to any gene: 2. The CDR3 sequence is 15 residues long. CDR1 is SGHNT, CDR2 YENEEA, per germline. The CDR3 loop is CASSRTSGRSGELFF. In DNA form, the CDR3 reads TGTGCCAGCAGCCGGACTAGCGGGAGGTCCGGGGAGCTGTTTTTT.

V gene TRBV3-1 (or the pseudogene TRBV3-2) combines with J gene TRBJ1-4, with 9 nucleotides matching TRBD1. CDR3 size: 15 residues. J gave up 7 bases and V 3 bases, and 6 bases lay outside the gene matches. The germline CDR1 and CDR2 sequences are LGHDT and YNNKEL (reference sequence). CDR3 in DNA: TGTGCCAGCAGCCAGGGACAGGGTACCGTTGAAAAACTGTTTTTT. Amino acid sequence: CASSQGQGTVEKLFF.

The CDR3 protein is CASSQTTGGNSPLHF. The CDR3, as DNA: TGTGCCAGCAGCCAAACCACAGGGGGTAATTCACCCCTCCACTTT. The chain has TRBV3-1 (or the pseudogene TRBV3-2) and TRBJ1-6, with 8 bases lining up with TRBD1. J lost 6 bases, V lost 2 bases, and 3 bases had no gene match. This CDR3 spans 15 amino acids. Germline values: CDR1 LGHDT, CDR2 YNNKEL (reference sequence).

Only one count was recorded for this clone. The rearrangement joins TRBV7-3 to TRBJ2-5; TRBD2 aligns across 7 bases. The germline CDR1 and CDR2 sequences are SGHTA and FQGTGA. J gave up 5 bases and V 4 bases, and 7 bases lay outside the gene matches. The CDR3 runs to 14 residues. In nucleotides, the CDR3 is TGTGCCAGCAGCTCTCGGGGGGATGGCGAGACCCAGTACTTC. Residues: CASSSRGDGETQYF.

As to this clone: This sample includes further DNA sequences coding for the same CDR3. The chain combines TRBV28 with TRBJ2-7; D may be TRBD1 (6 bases). The CDR3 is 14 residues long. Germline assignment: CDR1 MDHEN and CDR2 SYDVKM. Trimming pared 3 bases from V and 0 bases from J, leaving 9 bases between. The CDR3 DNA sequence: TGTGCCAGCAGTTTTAAGGGGGACTCCTACGAGCAGTACTTC. It codes for CASSFKGDSYEQYF.

The rearrangement joins TRBV14 to TRBJ2-1; 13 nucleotides line up with TRBD2. Germline V lookup: CDR1 SGHDN, CDR2 FVKESK. This CDR3 is built from 17 residues. V lost 0 bases and J lost 10; bases outside the gene matches: 9. The CDR3 DNA reads as TGTGCCAGCAGCCAAGATCCCGGACTAGCGGGAGTAGGGGAGCAGTTCTTC. As protein: CASSQDPGLAGVGEQFF.

J is TRBJ1-5 and V is TRBV28; 9 bases align to TRBD1. The V segment lost 5 bases and the J segment 1 base; nucleotides outside the gene matches: 9. The CDR3 totals 17 residues. The germline gives CDR1 MDHEN, CDR2 SYDVKM. CDR3 amino acids: CASSPPRTGASNQPQHF. DNA of the CDR3: TGTGCCAGCAGTCCACCTAGGACAGGGGCCAGCAATCAGCCCCAGCATTTT.

V usage is TRBV15 and J usage is TRBJ2-1; 9 positions agree with TRBD1. Germline loops: CDR1 LNHNV, CDR2 YYDKDF (reference sequence). V shed 4 bases, J shed 4 bases, and the junction held 5 bases outside the gene matches. This CDR3 has 15 residues. CDR3 DNA sequence: TGTGCCACCAGCAATCGGACAGGGGTTTACAATGAGCAGTTCTTC. Protein: CATSNRTGVYNEQFF. The variable domain in full, with the rest retrieved from reference TRBV15 and TRBJ2-1, is DAMVIQNPRYQVTQFGKPVTLSCSQTLNHNVMYWYQQKSSQAPKLLFHYYDKDFNNEADTPDNFQSRRPNTSFCFLDIRSPGLGDTAMYLCATSNRTGVYNEQFFGPGTRLTVL.

The chain combines TRBV30 with TRBJ2-1; 10 bases line up with TRBD2. V dropped 2 bases and J dropped 9; count of bases not matched to a gene: 7. The CDR3 spans 14 residues. Germline loops: CDR1 GTSNPN, CDR2 SVGIG (reference sequence). The CDR3 loop is CAWSTLAGAGEQFF. Here the CDR3 DNA reads TGTGCCTGGAGTACGCTAGCGGGAGCTGGTGAGCAGTTCTTC. Together with reference TRBV30 and TRBJ2-1, the CDR3 gives the full variable domain: SQTIHQWPATLVQPVGSPLSLECTVEGTSNPNLYWYRQAAGRGLQLLFYSVGIGQISSEVPQNLSASRPQDRQFILSSKKLLLSDSGFYLCAWSTLAGAGEQFFGPGTRLTVL.

J is TRBJ2-5 and V is TRBV27; possibly TRBD1 for D (5 bases). Trimming removed 6 bases at V and 0 bases at J, with 11 bases between. Germline CDR1 is MNHEY and CDR2 is SMNVEV (reference sequence). There are 14 residues in the CDR3. The CDR3 protein is CASSSRAHQETQYF. In nucleotides, the CDR3 is TGTGCCAGCAGCTCCAGGGCACACCAAGAGACCCAGTACTTC.

The J gene is TRBJ1-4, the V gene TRBV30, with D perhaps matching TRBD1 (6 bases). Trimming removed 0 bases at V and 6 bases at J, with 8 bases between. Germline lookup yields CDR1 GTSNPN and CDR2 SVGIG (reference sequence). The CDR3 has 13 amino acids. CDR3 protein: CAWSVHRDEKLFF. In nucleotides, the CDR3 is TGTGCCTGGAGTGTACACAGGGATGAAAAACTGTTTTTT.

This sequence joins TRBV5-8 and TRBJ1-1, with 7 nucleotides matching TRBD1. The ends lost 5 bases at V and 5 bases at J; junction bases unmatched: 12. Germline values: CDR1 SGHTS, CDR2 YDEGEE. There are 15 residues in the CDR3. Here the CDR3 reads CASSSWDSRGTEAFF. CDR3 bases: TGTGCCAGCAGTTCATGGGACAGCCGGGGGACTGAAGCTTTCTTT.